This TCR beta chain was sequenced in a study of a mutant IDH1 vaccine in newly diagnosed glioma. Regarding this clone: Its antigen is not known.

Libraries were prepared by immunoSEQ multiplex PCR; TCRdb keeps only in-frame clonotypes and omits some of them. The sample consists of around 27,000 clones, roughly 80% of them appearing once. Trimming took off 3 bases at V and 0 bases at J, with 9 bases between the two ends. CDR1 MDHEN and CDR2 SYDVKM come from the germline V gene. This CDR3 is built from 15 residues. Time point reported: week 11, during vaccination. The vaccine gave 300 ug of a 20-mer mutant IDH1 peptide subcutaneously per dose. Sequences were derived from PBMCs, sampled from a glioma patient whose treatment included an IDH1 peptide vaccine. The TCR originated in a woman between 18 and 29 years old with glioma. This chain connects TRBV28 to TRBJ1-3, with a possible D match to TRBD1 (5 bases). CDR3 loop: CASSLQGFSGNTIYF. CDR3 DNA sequence: TGTGCCAGCAGTTTGCAGGGATTCTCTGGAAACACCATATATTTT.